This passage covers 14 T cell receptor beta chains from one sample sequenced in a study of blood T cell repertoires in COVID-19. Clones were sequenced by immunoSEQ multiplex PCR, and TCRdb holds only the in-frame ones, with some missing. The sample lists fewer than 300,000 clones; 85% were seen once. Sequenced input: PBMCs or T cells enriched from blood (not recorded which). The receptors originated from a woman aged 45-60 years who had recovered from COVID-19.

The rearrangement links TRBV5-1 to TRBJ2-2; possibly TRBD1 for D (6 bases). This CDR3 spans 16 amino acids. Germline lookup yields CDR1 SGHRS and CDR2 YFSETQ. V gave up 6 bases and J gave up 3 bases, with 18 bases separating them. CDR3 nucleotide sequence: TGCGCCAGCACCCACCTCCTAACAGGGTACACCGGGGAGCTGTTTTTT. This sequence encodes CASTHLLTGYTGELFF. The complete variable domain, with remaining parts taken from reference TRBV5-1 and TRBJ2-2, reads KAGVTQTPRYLIKTRGQQVTLSCSPISGHRSVSWYQQTPGQGLQFLFEYFSETQRNKGNFPGRFSGRQFSNSRSEMNVSTLELGDSALYLCASTHLLTGYTGELFFGEGSRLTVL.

The J gene is TRBJ1-6, the V gene TRBV7-2; D is unclear. The CDR3 is 12 amino acids. The germline CDR1 and CDR2 sequences are SGHTA and FQGNSA. Trimming cost V 2 bases and J 10 bases, with 6 bases left between them. The CDR3 protein is CASSLIQSPLHF. The DNA for the CDR3 is TGTGCCAGCAGCTTAATACAGTCACCCCTCCACTTT.

This sequence joins TRBV5-6 and TRBJ2-5; TRBD1 matches 9 bases. V lost 4 bases and J lost 5; bases outside the gene matches: 9. The germline CDR1 and CDR2 sequences are SGHDT and YYEEEE. There are 15 residues in the CDR3. This CDR3 is CASSRGQGLRETQYF. In DNA, the CDR3 is TGTGCCAGCAGCCGGGGACAGGGTCTACGGGAGACCCAGTACTTC.

This chain uses TRBV5-1 with TRBJ1-2; D is undetermined. Germline CDR1 SGHRS, CDR2 YFSETQ. Trimming took off 6 bases at V and 6 bases at J, with 24 bases between the two ends. There are 16 residues in the CDR3. The CDR3 DNA reads as TGCGCCAGCAACCCGGGAGGGTCCCTAGGGAGCGATGGCTACACCTTC. Protein product: CASNPGGSLGSDGYTF. The full variable domain, with the rest looked up from reference TRBV5-1 and TRBJ1-2, is KAGVTQTPRYLIKTRGQQVTLSCSPISGHRSVSWYQQTPGQGLQFLFEYFSETQRNKGNFPGRFSGRQFSNSRSEMNVSTLELGDSALYLCASNPGGSLGSDGYTFGSGTRLTVV.

The genes are TRBV5-1 and TRBJ2-4; 16 nucleotides align to TRBD2. Germline assignment: CDR1 SGHRS and CDR2 YFSETQ. The CDR3 spans 17 residues. The ends lost 0 bases at V and 5 bases at J; junction bases unmatched: 2. In DNA form, the CDR3 reads TGCGCCAGCAGCTTGGGGGGACTAGCGGGAGGGGAAAACATTCAGTACTTC. Translated, it gives CASSLGGLAGGENIQYF.

The genes are TRBV30 and TRBJ1-2, with 11 nucleotides matching TRBD1. The CDR3 contains 13 residues. V was clipped by 1 base and J by 8 bases; unmatched bases: 3. Looked up from germline, CDR1 is GTSNPN and CDR2 is SVGIG (reference sequence). The CDR3 reads CAWSARTGGGYTF. CDR3 DNA: TGTGCCTGGAGTGCACGGACAGGGGGCGGCTACACCTTC.

The rearrangement uses TRBV4-3 and TRBJ2-2; 11 nucleotides line up with TRBD2. V shed 1 base, J shed 3 bases, and the junction held 4 bases outside the gene matches. CDR1 LGHNA and CDR2 YSLEER come from the germline V gene. This CDR3 comprises 17 residues. CDR3 sequence: CASSQGPLAGDTGELFF. CDR3 in DNA: TGCGCCAGCAGCCAAGGGCCACTAGCGGGAGACACCGGGGAGCTGTTTTTT.

The rearrangement uses TRBV6-2 or TRBV6-3 and TRBJ1-4; 7 bases map to TRBD1. The junction had 7 bases not matched to a gene; V was cut back by 5 bases and J by 7 bases. This CDR3 spans 14 amino acids. Per germline, CDR1 MNHEY and CDR2 SVGEGT. As DNA, the CDR3 is TGTGCCAGCAGTAGGACAGGTCTGCTTGAAAAACTGTTTTTT. This codes for CASSRTGLLEKLFF.

The genes are TRBV5-4 and TRBJ1-3; TRBD1 might be the D (5 bases). This CDR3 is 14 amino acids long. The germline V and J ends were trimmed by 4 bases and 7 bases, with 15 bases remaining between them. Germline lookup yields CDR1 SGHNT and CDR2 YYREEE (reference sequence). The DNA for the CDR3 is TGTGCCAGCAGCCTACGGAAGGGGTCGAACACCATATATTTT. Amino acid sequence: CASSLRKGSNTIYF.

The chain carries TRBV4-2 and TRBJ2-7; a possible D gene is TRBD2 (5 bases). CDR1 is LGHNA, CDR2 YNFKEQ, per germline. V was trimmed by 0 bases and J by 0 bases, leaving 12 bases between them. CDR3 length: 16 amino acids. The CDR3 loop reads CASSQDQDLSSYEQYF. The CDR3 DNA reads TGTGCCAGCAGCCAAGATCAGGACTTGAGCTCCTACGAGCAGTACTTC.

The V gene is TRBV28, the J gene TRBJ1-6; TRBD1 matches at 8 bases. The germline V gene encodes CDR1 MDHEN and CDR2 SYDVKM. This CDR3 has 14 residues. Trimming at V came to 8 bases and at J to 15 bases, leaving 15 bases not matched to a gene. Here the CDR3 DNA reads TGTGCCAGCCGACCCGACCGGGACAGGTTCATCCTCCACTTT. Translated, it gives CASRPDRDRFILHF.

Many counts were recorded for this clone. This chain joins TRBV5-1 and TRBJ1-1, with D perhaps matching TRBD1 (5 bases). The V end was cut by 4 bases, the J end by 6 bases, with 16 bases between. The germline CDR1 and CDR2 sequences are SGHRS and YFSETQ. The CDR3 has 14 amino acids. The chain's CDR3 is CASSRQTQEAEAFF. The CDR3 bases are TGCGCCAGCAGCAGACAGACCCAGGAAGCTGAAGCTTTCTTT.

V is TRBV11-2 and J is TRBJ1-1, with a possible D match to TRBD1 (6 bases). Germline V gene lookup returns CDR1 SGHAT and CDR2 FQNNGV. CDR3 length: 13 amino acids. Between the trimmed V and J ends, which lost 4 bases and 5 bases, there was a span of 11 bases. DNA for the CDR3: TGTGCCAGCAGCTGGCAACAGGGTACTGAAGCTTTCTTT. Its translation: CASSWQQGTEAFF. Using reference TRBV11-2 and TRBJ1-1 for the parts outside the CDR3, the full variable domain is EAGVAQSPRYKIIEKRQSVAFWCNPISGHATLYWYQQILGQGPKLLIQFQNNGVVDDSQLPKDRFSAERLKGVDSTLKIQPAKLEDSAVYLCASSWQQGTEAFFGQGTRLTVV.

The chain couples TRBV24-1 to TRBJ2-1, with 13 positions matching TRBD2. The ends lost 4 bases at V and 2 bases at J; junction bases unmatched: 1. The germline gives CDR1 KGHDR, CDR2 SFDVKD. The CDR3 has 16 residues. The CDR3 protein is CATSELAGGPYNEQFF. DNA of the CDR3: TGTGCCACCAGTGAACTAGCGGGGGGGCCCTACAATGAGCAGTTCTTC.